The next 13 T cell receptor beta chains were all read from a single sample in a study of T cells in localized non-small cell lung cancer. Measured with immunoSEQ multiplex PCR; TCRdb has only the in-frame clones, and not every one. The sample includes tens of thousands of clones, 80% to 90% of them seen just once. Sequences were derived from peripheral blood, sampled before any cancer treatment. The receptors were sampled from a woman aged 35 to 69 with stage I lung adenocarcinoma.

In its sample, this clone was seen a few times. V gene TRBV7-2 combines with J gene TRBJ2-7; 15 bases fit TRBD2. Germline values: CDR1 SGHTA, CDR2 FQGNSA. V was clipped by 5 bases and J by 11 bases; unmatched bases: 7. CDR3 length equals 14 residues. The CDR3 here is CASSRTSGRAGKYF. CDR3 in DNA: TGTGCCAGCAGCCGGACTAGCGGGAGGGCAGGAAAGTACTTC.

The CDR3 nucleotides read TGTGCCAGCATCCGAGGGAATGAGCAGTTCTTC. Protein: CASIRGNEQFF. The V and J genes are TRBV6-6 and TRBJ2-1, with D possibly matching TRBD2 (5 bases). Germline V gene data show CDR1 as MNHNY and CDR2 as SVGAGI (reference sequence). V lost 7 bases and J 7 bases, leaving 8 bases between the germline ends. The CDR3 has 11 amino acids.

The chain uses TRBV11-2 and TRBJ2-5, with D possibly being TRBD2 (5 bases). The V end lost 5 bases, the J end lost 9 bases, and 19 bases lay between the germline ends. There are 14 residues in the CDR3. Germline values: CDR1 SGHAT, CDR2 FQNNGV. CDR3 amino acids: CASSPPYVAGAQYF. The CDR3 DNA is TGTGCCAGCAGCCCTCCTTATGTGGCCGGGGCCCAGTACTTC.

V and J are TRBV9 and TRBJ2-3; D uncertain. V was pared by 3 bases and J by 4 bases, with 15 bases between. Germline V gene data show CDR1 as SGDLS and CDR2 as YYNGEE. The CDR3 loop spans 15 amino acids. Written as DNA, the CDR3 is TGTGCCAGCAGCGGCCCCCGGGCAGTCTCAGATACGCAGTATTTT. Translation gives CASSGPRAVSDTQYF.

This chain links TRBV28 with TRBJ2-5, with no clear D. Germline assignment: CDR1 MDHEN and CDR2 SYDVKM. This CDR3 has 12 residues. The V and J ends lost 2 bases and 6 bases respectively, with 7 bases between them. CDR3 loop: CASSLDSKTQYF. CDR3 coding DNA: TGTGCCAGCAGTTTAGACTCCAAGACCCAGTACTTC.

This clone was recorded only once. V is TRBV18 and J is TRBJ1-4; 10 nucleotides align to TRBD1. This CDR3 comprises 15 residues. V shed 3 bases and J 8 bases; nucleotides not matched to a gene: 6. Per the germline V gene, CDR1 is KGHSH and CDR2 is LQKENI. CDR3 sequence (DNA): TGTGCCAGCTCACCGGGACAGGGGAAAAGCGAAAAACTGTTTTTT. Translating it yields CASSPGQGKSEKLFF.

The chain combines TRBV11-3 with TRBJ2-3; maybe TRBD1 (5 bases). The CDR3 contains 14 residues. Trimming cost V 5 bases and J 4 bases, with 13 bases left between them. Germline CDR1 SGHNT, CDR2 YENEEA. CDR3 DNA: TGTGCCAGCAGCACGCAGGGTGCATCAGATACGCAGTATTTT. Its protein is CASSTQGASDTQYF.

The count of this clone is one. The chain uses TRBV28 and TRBJ1-5; possibly TRBD1 for D (5 bases). CDR1 is MDHEN and CDR2 is SYDVKM in the germline V gene. The CDR3 has 15 residues. V shed 5 bases and J shed 9 bases, with 20 bases lying between them. CDR3 protein: CASSIPQGAAGPQHF. CDR3 in DNA: TGTGCCAGCAGTATACCCCAGGGAGCCGCGGGGCCCCAGCATTTT.

The rearrangement uses TRBV2 and TRBJ2-1; 11 nucleotides match TRBD2. V gave up 2 bases and J gave up 2 bases; unmatched junction bases: 2. Germline V lookup: CDR1 SNHLY, CDR2 FYNNEI. The CDR3 has 16 amino acids. CDR3 in DNA: TGTGCCAGCAGTGAATTGGGACTAGCGGCCTACAATGAGCAGTTCTTC. Residues: CASSELGLAAYNEQFF.

This clone was counted a few times. The V and J genes are TRBV30 and TRBJ1-5, with D unresolved. Germline V gene data show CDR1 as GTSNPN and CDR2 as SVGIG (reference sequence). The CDR3 is 13 amino acids. The V gene lost 1 base and the J gene lost 0 bases, with 4 bases spanning the gap. The chain's CDR3 is CAWSEDSNQPQHF. CDR3 bases: TGTGCCTGGAGTGAGGATAGCAATCAGCCCCAGCATTTT.

The chain joins TRBV5-1 to TRBJ1-1; D unclear. Trimming took off 6 bases at V and 1 base at J, with 16 bases between the two ends. This CDR3 has 15 residues. CDR1 SGHRS and CDR2 YFSETQ come from the germline V gene. CDR3: CASTPRSEGNTEAFF. The CDR3 nucleotides are TGCGCCAGCACCCCTCGGTCGGAGGGGAACACTGAAGCTTTCTTT.

This chain links TRBV7-9 with TRBJ1-4, with 8 bases identical to TRBD1. CDR1 is SEHNR, CDR2 FQNEAQ, per germline (reference sequence). The V gene end was trimmed by 6 bases and the J gene end by 6 bases; junction bases not matched to a gene: 6. This CDR3 has 14 residues. The CDR3 sequence is CASSLGQGDEKLFF. The CDR3 nucleotides are TGTGCCAGCAGTCTAGGACAGGGTGATGAAAAACTGTTTTTT.

The CDR3 here is CASSTLAGVDNEQFF. Here the CDR3 DNA reads TGCGCCAGCAGCACGCTAGCGGGAGTAGACAATGAGCAGTTCTTC. The chain couples TRBV5-1 to TRBJ2-1; 10 bases map to TRBD2. Per the germline V gene, CDR1 is SGHRS and CDR2 is YFSETQ. The V and J ends lost 4 bases and 5 bases, in that order; junction bases with no gene match: 6. The CDR3 sequence is 15 residues long.